The 15 T cell receptor beta chains below all came from one sample that was sequenced in a study of blood T cell repertoires in COVID-19. Only in-frame clones appear in the TCRdb table, and some are missing; sequencing was by immunoSEQ multiplex PCR. This repertoire shows roughly 140,000 clones, around 72% found once; its top ten account for about 1.9%. The sample was peripheral blood. The receptors derive from an older woman with acute or convalescent COVID-19.

The chain carries TRBV28 and TRBJ1-4; a weak D match, TRBD1 (6 bases). Trimming left V 7 bases short and J 8 bases short, with 14 bases between. The CDR3 runs to 13 residues. CDR1 is MDHEN, CDR2 SYDVKM, per germline. The CDR3 nucleotides read TGTGCCAGCATGCTAGGGGGTGGCGAAAAACTGTTTTTT. This encodes CASMLGGGEKLFF.

The chain has TRBV3-1 (or the pseudogene TRBV3-2) and TRBJ1-4; 9 bases fit TRBD1. Looked up from germline, CDR1 is LGHDT and CDR2 is YNNKEL (reference sequence). The CDR3 extends over 15 amino acids. V trimming: 1 base; J trimming: 4 bases; junction bases outside the gene matches: 1. CDR3: CASSQGDRVNEKLFF. The CDR3 DNA reads TGTGCCAGCAGCCAAGGGGACAGGGTTAATGAAAAACTGTTTTTT.

The chain carries TRBV19 and TRBJ1-3; no reliable D call. V was shortened by 10 bases and J by 0 bases, with 19 bases between the two germline ends. The CDR3 covers 16 residues. Germline CDR1 reads LNHDA; CDR2 reads SQIVND (reference sequence). In DNA, the CDR3 is TGTGCCACCAGTACTGGCGGGAGTTTCTCTGGAAACACCATATATTTT. Encoded protein: CATSTGGSFSGNTIYF.

The chain uses TRBV15 and TRBJ1-5; 12 bases fit TRBD1. Germline CDR1 reads LNHNV; CDR2 reads YYDKDF (reference sequence). The trim removed 3 bases at V and 2 bases at J, leaving 11 bases unmatched. CDR3 length: 19 residues. CDR3 nucleotide sequence: TGTGCCACCAGCAGTCTCCGGGACAGGGGGCTGGTTGGCAATCAGCCCCAGCATTTT. Encoded protein: CATSSLRDRGLVGNQPQHF. The full variable domain, its missing parts supplied by reference TRBV15 and TRBJ1-5, is DAMVIQNPRYQVTQFGKPVTLSCSQTLNHNVMYWYQQKSSQAPKLLFHYYDKDFNNEADTPDNFQSRRPNTSFCFLDIRSPGLGDTAMYLCATSSLRDRGLVGNQPQHFGDGTRLSIL.

The rearrangement links TRBV5-6 to TRBJ2-2; TRBD1 aligns across 7 bases. V was clipped by 3 bases and J by 5 bases; unmatched bases: 10. Germline values: CDR1 SGHDT, CDR2 YYEEEE. This CDR3 is 16 amino acids long. The DNA for the CDR3 is TGTGCCAGCAGCTCAGACAGGGATTATAAGACCGGGGAGCTGTTTTTT. Protein: CASSSDRDYKTGELFF.

The chain carries TRBV16 and TRBJ2-7; D gene uncertain. V was trimmed by 0 bases and J by 1 base, leaving 7 bases between them. This CDR3 comprises 14 residues. CDR1 and CDR2 (germline): KGHSY, FQNENV. The CDR3 protein is CASSQSVASYEQYF. In DNA form, the CDR3 reads TGTGCCAGCAGCCAATCGGTAGCTTCCTACGAGCAGTACTTC.

This chain uses TRBV7-9 with TRBJ2-7, with 7 nucleotides matching TRBD1. The CDR3 sequence is 16 residues long. V was clipped by 4 bases and J by 3 bases; unmatched bases: 12. Germline-derived CDR1 and CDR2 are SEHNR and FQNEAQ (reference sequence). The CDR3 DNA is TGTGCCAGCAGCTCAAATATCGGGACAGACTTCTACGAGCAGTACTTC. It yields the protein CASSSNIGTDFYEQYF.

The chain combines TRBV7-3 with TRBJ2-1; D remains ambiguous. The CDR3 has 15 residues. Germline assignment: CDR1 SGHTA and CDR2 FQGTGA. V lost 5 bases and J 1 base, leaving 12 bases between the germline ends. The CDR3 nucleotides are TGTGCCAGCAGCCCCTCCGGTTGGTCCTACAATGAGCAGTTCTTC. Translating it yields CASSPSGWSYNEQFF.

V usage is TRBV7-8 and J usage is TRBJ2-2, with 10 bases identical to TRBD2. V dropped 6 bases and J dropped 8; count of bases not matched to a gene: 6. The CDR3 is 14 residues long. The germline gives CDR1 SGHVS, CDR2 FQNEAQ. CDR3 nucleotides: TGTGCCAGCAGTCCTCTAGCGGGAGCTGGGGAGCTGTTTTTT. Its translation: CASSPLAGAGELFF.

The V gene is TRBV28, the J gene TRBJ2-7, with D possibly matching TRBD1 (6 bases). Germline-derived CDR1 and CDR2 are MDHEN and SYDVKM. This CDR3 spans 13 amino acids. The V gene lost 6 bases and the J gene lost 0 bases, with 9 bases spanning the gap. CDR3 protein: CASSIQGSYEQYF. The CDR3 DNA is TGTGCCAGCAGCATACAGGGCTCCTACGAGCAGTACTTC. Filled out from reference TRBV28 and TRBJ2-7, the complete variable domain reads DVKVTQSSRYLVKRTGEKVFLECVQDMDHENMFWYRQDPGLGLRLIYFSYDVKMKEKGDIPEGYSVSREKKERFSLILESASTNQTSMYLCASSIQGSYEQYFGPGTRLTVT.

The chain recombines TRBV6-6 with TRBJ2-7; 10 bases fit TRBD1. The CDR3 is 14 amino acids. Germline-derived CDR1 and CDR2 are MNHNY and SVGAGI (reference sequence). The J segment lost 2 bases and the V segment lost 6 bases, leaving 4 bases of the junction unmatched. CDR3 in amino acids: CASSTDRGPYEQYF. The CDR3 region has the DNA TGTGCCAGCAGCACAGACAGGGGGCCCTACGAGCAGTACTTC.

This clone was seen more than once but under ten times. J is TRBJ2-7 and V is TRBV7-9; 8 nucleotides align to TRBD2. This CDR3 is 15 amino acids long. V gave up 5 bases and J gave up 4 bases; unmatched junction bases: 10. CDR1 is SEHNR and CDR2 is FQNEAQ in the germline V gene (reference sequence). CDR3 loop: CASSAEGLDGYEQYF. DNA for the CDR3: TGTGCCAGCAGCGCGGAGGGACTAGATGGGTACGAGCAGTACTTC.

The chain has TRBV19 and TRBJ1-5; 7 bases fit TRBD1. The CDR3 has 14 residues. Germline loops: CDR1 LNHDA, CDR2 SQIVND (reference sequence). J gave up 4 bases and V 10 bases, and 10 bases lay outside the gene matches. CDR3 protein: CATKGGWGNQPQHF. For the CDR3, the DNA is TGTGCCACCAAAGGGGGCTGGGGGAATCAGCCCCAGCATTTT.

The chain joins TRBV7-2 to TRBJ2-1, with 9 bases fitting TRBD2. V lost 6 bases to trimming and J lost 5 bases; unmatched junction nucleotides: 8. The length of the CDR3 is 15 residues. The germline V gene encodes CDR1 SGHTA and CDR2 FQGNSA. Here the CDR3 reads CASSDSGSWNNEQFF. CDR3 coding DNA: TGTGCCAGCAGTGATAGCGGGAGTTGGAACAATGAGCAGTTCTTC.

The chain recombines TRBV29-1 with TRBJ1-5; no definite D call. V dropped 5 bases and J dropped 6 bases, with 14 bases sitting between them. CDR3 length equals 13 residues. Germline assignment: CDR1 SQVTM and CDR2 ANQGSEA. In DNA, the CDR3 is TGCAGCGTTACCGAGGGCGGGGTTCAGCCCCAGCATTTT. This encodes CSVTEGGVQPQHF. The variable domain in full, completed from reference TRBV29-1 and TRBJ1-5, reads SAVISQKPSRDICQRGTSLTIQCQVDSQVTMMFWYRQQPGQSLTLIATANQGSEATYESGFVIDKFPISRPNLTFSTLTVSNMSPEDSSIYLCSVTEGGVQPQHFGDGTRLSIL.